This TCR beta chain was recorded in a study of human T cells and chemical hapten exposure. About the research overall: Per-sample variation in TCR yield stemmed mainly from small pooled library volume differences. Study-wide points: Among TCRs, those above 1 in 1000 frequency were unaffected by DPC sensitization.

The CDR3 covers 16 residues. Trimming pared 3 bases from V and 3 bases from J, leaving 14 bases between. CDR1 is SEHNR, CDR2 FQNEAQ, per germline (reference sequence). The library tagged individual cDNA molecules with unique molecular identifiers. In the authors' methods: From approximately 20,000 to 700,000 TCRs were found per sample, with a median of 95,638. MiXCR was run by TCRdb on the RACE reads, yielding one entry per CDR3 protein. None of the V and J calls come from the authors' own analysis; TCRdb made them. Of about 47,000 distinct CDR3 sequences in the sample, 3% to 4.5% were seen once. Time point in this sample: healthy volunteer bleed at 6 weeks. Before extraction, the whole blood was not fractionated, and total RNA was taken from it. This clonotype was detected a few times. Its antigen remains unknown.

V usage is TRBV7-9 and J usage is TRBJ1-4, with D possibly TRBD1 on 6 matching bases. This TCR was recovered from a human donor in good health. Some clones in this sample may be carry-over from other donors' samples. Sequencing was performed on whole blood. The CDR3 is CASSLSGGAANEKLFF. The CDR3 coding sequence is TGTGCCAGCAGCTTGTCGGGGGGCGCGGCTAATGAAAAACTGTTTTTT.